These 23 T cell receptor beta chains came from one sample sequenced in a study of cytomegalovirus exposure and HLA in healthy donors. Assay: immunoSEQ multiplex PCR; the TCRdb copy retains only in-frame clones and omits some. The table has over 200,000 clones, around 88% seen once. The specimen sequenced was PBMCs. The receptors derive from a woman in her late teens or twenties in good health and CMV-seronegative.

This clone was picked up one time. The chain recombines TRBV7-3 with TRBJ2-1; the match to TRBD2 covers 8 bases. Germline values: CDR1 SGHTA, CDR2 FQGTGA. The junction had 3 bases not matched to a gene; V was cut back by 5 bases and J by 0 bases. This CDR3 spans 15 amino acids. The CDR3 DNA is TGTGCCAGCAGCCCCGGGGGGGCCTCCTACAATGAGCAGTTCTTC. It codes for CASSPGGASYNEQFF.

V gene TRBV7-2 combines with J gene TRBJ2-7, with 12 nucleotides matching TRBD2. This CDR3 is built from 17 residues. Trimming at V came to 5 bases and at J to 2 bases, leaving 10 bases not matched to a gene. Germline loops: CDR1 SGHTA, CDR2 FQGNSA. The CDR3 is CASSPPPGLAGAYEQYF. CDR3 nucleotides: TGTGCCAGCAGCCCCCCCCCGGGACTAGCGGGCGCCTACGAGCAGTACTTC.

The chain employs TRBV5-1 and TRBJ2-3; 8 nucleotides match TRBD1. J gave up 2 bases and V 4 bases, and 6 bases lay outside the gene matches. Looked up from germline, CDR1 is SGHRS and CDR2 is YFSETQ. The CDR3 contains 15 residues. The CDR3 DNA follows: TGCGCCAGCAGCCGGGACAGGCGGATCACAGATACGCAGTATTTT. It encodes CASSRDRRITDTQYF.

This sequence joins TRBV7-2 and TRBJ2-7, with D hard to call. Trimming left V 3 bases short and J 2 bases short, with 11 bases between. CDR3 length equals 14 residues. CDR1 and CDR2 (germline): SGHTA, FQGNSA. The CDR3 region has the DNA TGTGCCAGCAGCTTGGCAGGCCCAACCTACGAGCAGTACTTC. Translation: CASSLAGPTYEQYF.

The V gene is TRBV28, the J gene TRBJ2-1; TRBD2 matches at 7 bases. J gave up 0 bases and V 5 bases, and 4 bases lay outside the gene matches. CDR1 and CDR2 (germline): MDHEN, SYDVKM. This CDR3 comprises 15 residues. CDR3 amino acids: CASSAGEVSYNEQFF. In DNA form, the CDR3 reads TGTGCCAGCAGTGCGGGAGAAGTCTCCTACAATGAGCAGTTCTTC.

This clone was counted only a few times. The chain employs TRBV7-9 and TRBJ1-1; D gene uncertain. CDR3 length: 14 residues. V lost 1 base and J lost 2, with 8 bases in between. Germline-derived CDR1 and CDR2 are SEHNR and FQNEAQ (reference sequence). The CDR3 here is CASSLGFLNTEAFF. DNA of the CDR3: TGTGCCAGCAGCTTAGGATTTCTAAACACTGAAGCTTTCTTT.

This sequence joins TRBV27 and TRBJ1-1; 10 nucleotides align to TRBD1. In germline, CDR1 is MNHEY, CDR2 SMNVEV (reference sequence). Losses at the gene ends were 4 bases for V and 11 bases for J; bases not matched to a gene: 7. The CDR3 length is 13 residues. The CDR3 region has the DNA TGTGCCAGCAGTTCGGCTGACAGGGGGCGTGCTTTCTTT. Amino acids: CASSSADRGRAFF.

The CDR3 DNA reads TGTGCCAGCAGGGAATTGACAGGGGGCCGCCAGCCCCAGCATTTT. Its protein is CASRELTGGRQPQHF. V usage is TRBV28 and J usage is TRBJ1-5; TRBD1 aligns across 10 bases. The V and J ends lost 6 bases and 7 bases, in that order; junction bases with no gene match: 9. The CDR3 covers 15 residues. Germline V lookup: CDR1 MDHEN, CDR2 SYDVKM.

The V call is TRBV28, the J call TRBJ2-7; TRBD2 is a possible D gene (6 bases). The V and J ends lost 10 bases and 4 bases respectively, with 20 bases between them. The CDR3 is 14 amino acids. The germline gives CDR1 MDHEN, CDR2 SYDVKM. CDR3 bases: TGTGCCACCCGATTTCGGGAGCCTTTTTACGAGCAGTACTTC. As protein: CATRFREPFYEQYF.

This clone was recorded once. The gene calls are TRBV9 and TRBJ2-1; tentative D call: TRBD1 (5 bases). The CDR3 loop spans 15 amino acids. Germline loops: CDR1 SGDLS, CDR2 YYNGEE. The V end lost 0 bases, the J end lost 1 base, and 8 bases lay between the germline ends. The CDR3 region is CASSVGRVSYNEQFF. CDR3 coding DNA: TGTGCCAGCAGCGTAGGCAGGGTATCCTACAATGAGCAGTTCTTC.

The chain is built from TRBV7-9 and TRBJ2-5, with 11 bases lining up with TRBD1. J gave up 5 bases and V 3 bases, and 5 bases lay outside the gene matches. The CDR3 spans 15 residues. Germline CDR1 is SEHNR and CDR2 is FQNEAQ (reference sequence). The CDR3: CASSFGTGGDETQYF. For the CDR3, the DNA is TGTGCCAGCAGCTTCGGGACAGGGGGAGATGAGACCCAGTACTTC.

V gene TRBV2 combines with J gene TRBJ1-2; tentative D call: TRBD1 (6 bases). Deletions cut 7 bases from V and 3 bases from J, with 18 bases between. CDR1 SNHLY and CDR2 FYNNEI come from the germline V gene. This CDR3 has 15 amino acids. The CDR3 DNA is TGTGCCAGCATCCCGGGACATCTAACCTACTATGGCTACACCTTC. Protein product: CASIPGHLTYYGYTF.

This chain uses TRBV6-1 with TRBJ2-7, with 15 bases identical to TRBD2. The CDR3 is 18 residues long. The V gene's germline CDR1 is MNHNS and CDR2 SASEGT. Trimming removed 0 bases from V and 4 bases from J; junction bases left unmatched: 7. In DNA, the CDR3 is TGTGCCAGCAGTGAAGCGCCATTAGGACTAGCGGGAGGGTACGAGCAGTACTTC. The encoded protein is CASSEAPLGLAGGYEQYF.

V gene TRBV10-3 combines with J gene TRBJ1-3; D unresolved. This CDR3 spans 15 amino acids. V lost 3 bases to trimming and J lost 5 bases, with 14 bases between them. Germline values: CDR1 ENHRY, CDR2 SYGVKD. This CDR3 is CAISDYSTTRNTIYF. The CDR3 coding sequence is TGTGCCATCAGTGATTACTCCACCACTAGAAACACCATATATTTT.

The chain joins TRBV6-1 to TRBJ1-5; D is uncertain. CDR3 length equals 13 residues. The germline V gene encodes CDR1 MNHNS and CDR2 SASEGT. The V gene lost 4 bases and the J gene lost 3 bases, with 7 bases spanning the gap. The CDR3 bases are TGTGCCAGCAGTGTCTCCTTCAATCAGCCCCAGCATTTT. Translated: CASSVSFNQPQHF.

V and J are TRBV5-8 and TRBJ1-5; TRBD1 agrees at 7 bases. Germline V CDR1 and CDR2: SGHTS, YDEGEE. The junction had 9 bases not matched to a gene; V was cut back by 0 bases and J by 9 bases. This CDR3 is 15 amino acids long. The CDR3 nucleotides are TGTGCCAGCAGCTTGGATGGTCACCCAGGGGGGCCCCAGCATTTT. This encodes CASSLDGHPGGPQHF.

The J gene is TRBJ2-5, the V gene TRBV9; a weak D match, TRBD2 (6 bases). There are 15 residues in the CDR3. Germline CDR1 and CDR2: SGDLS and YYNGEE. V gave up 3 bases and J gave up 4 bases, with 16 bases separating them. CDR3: CASSETSSVTETQYF. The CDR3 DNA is TGTGCCAGCAGCGAAACCTCTAGCGTTACAGAGACCCAGTACTTC.

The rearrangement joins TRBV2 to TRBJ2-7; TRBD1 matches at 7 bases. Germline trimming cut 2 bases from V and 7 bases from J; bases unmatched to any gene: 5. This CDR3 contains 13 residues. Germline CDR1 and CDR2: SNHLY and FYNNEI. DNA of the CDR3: TGTGCCAGCAGTGAATCAAGGGGGCGGGAGCAGTACTTC. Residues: CASSESRGREQYF.

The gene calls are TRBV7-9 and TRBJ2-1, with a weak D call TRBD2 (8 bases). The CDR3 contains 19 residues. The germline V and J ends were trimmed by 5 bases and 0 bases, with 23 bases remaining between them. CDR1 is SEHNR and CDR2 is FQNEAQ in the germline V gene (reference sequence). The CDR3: CASSPTRTGGRISYNEQFF. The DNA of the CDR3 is TGTGCCAGCAGCCCCACCCGGACAGGCGGGAGGATCTCCTACAATGAGCAGTTCTTC.

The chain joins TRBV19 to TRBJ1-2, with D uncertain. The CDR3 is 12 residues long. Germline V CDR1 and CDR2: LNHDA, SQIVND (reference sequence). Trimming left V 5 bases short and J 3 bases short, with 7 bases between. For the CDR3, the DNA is TGTGCCAGTAGTTTCACGGACTATGGCTACACCTTC. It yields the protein CASSFTDYGYTF. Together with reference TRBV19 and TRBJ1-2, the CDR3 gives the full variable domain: DGGITQSPKYLFRKEGQNVTLSCEQNLNHDAMYWYRQDPGQGLRLIYYSQIVNDFQKGDIAEGYSVSREKKESFPLTVTSAQKNPTAFYLCASSFTDYGYTFGSGTRLTVV.

CDR3 nucleotides: TGTGCCAGCTTTTTATCGGGGGGTCTTATCGGCAATGAGCAGTTCTTC. Translating gives CASFLSGGLIGNEQFF. V gene TRBV2 combines with J gene TRBJ2-1, with TRBD2 matching 7 bases. The germline V gene has CDR1 SNHLY and CDR2 FYNNEI. V lost 8 bases to trimming and J lost 6 bases; unmatched junction nucleotides: 16. The CDR3 contains 16 residues.

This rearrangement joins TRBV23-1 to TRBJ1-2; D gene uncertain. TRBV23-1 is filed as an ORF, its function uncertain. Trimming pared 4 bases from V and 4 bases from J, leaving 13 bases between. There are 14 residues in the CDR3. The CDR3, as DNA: TGCGCCAGCAGTCTCCCTACAGCCCGCTATGGCTACACCTTC. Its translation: CASSLPTARYGYTF.

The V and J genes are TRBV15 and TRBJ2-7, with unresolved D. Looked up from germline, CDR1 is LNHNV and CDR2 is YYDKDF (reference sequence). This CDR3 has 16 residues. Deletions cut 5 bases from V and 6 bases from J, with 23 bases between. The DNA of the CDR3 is TGTGCCACCAGCTCCTCCGTCTCCCCCTACTTTGCCGAGCAGTACTTC. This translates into CATSSSVSPYFAEQYF.